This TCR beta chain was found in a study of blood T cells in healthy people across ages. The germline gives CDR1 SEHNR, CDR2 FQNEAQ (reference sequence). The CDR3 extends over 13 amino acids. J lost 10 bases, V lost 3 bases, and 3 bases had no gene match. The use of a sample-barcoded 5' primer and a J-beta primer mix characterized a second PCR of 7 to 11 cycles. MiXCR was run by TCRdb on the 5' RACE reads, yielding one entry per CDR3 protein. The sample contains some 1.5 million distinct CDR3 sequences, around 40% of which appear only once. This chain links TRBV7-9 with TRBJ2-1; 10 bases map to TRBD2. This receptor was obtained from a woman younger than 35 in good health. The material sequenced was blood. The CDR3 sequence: CASSFGLADEQFF. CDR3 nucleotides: TGTGCCAGCAGCTTCGGACTAGCGGACGAGCAGTTCTTC.